The T cell receptor (beta chain) under discussion was sequenced for a study of graft-versus-host responses after intestinal transplantation. This CDR3 spans 15 amino acids. After removal of 4 bases from V and 7 bases from J, the junction contained 13 bases not matched to a gene. CDR1 and CDR2 (germline): SGHNT, YYREEE (reference sequence). TCRdb's table, derived via immunoSEQ multiplex PCR, lists solely in-frame clones and lacks some. The data contain about 29,000 clones, 93% of them singletons. Specimen: PBMCs, collected around 70 days after intestinal transplant. The rearrangement links TRBV5-4 to TRBJ1-2; 7 nucleotides align to TRBD1. The receptor was isolated from a human patient who received an intestinal transplant, so some T cells may come from the graft donor. The CDR3 nucleotides are TGTGCCAGCAGCCCGACGGAGGGGGCGCGGATTGGCTACACCTTC. Protein product: CASSPTEGARIGYTF.